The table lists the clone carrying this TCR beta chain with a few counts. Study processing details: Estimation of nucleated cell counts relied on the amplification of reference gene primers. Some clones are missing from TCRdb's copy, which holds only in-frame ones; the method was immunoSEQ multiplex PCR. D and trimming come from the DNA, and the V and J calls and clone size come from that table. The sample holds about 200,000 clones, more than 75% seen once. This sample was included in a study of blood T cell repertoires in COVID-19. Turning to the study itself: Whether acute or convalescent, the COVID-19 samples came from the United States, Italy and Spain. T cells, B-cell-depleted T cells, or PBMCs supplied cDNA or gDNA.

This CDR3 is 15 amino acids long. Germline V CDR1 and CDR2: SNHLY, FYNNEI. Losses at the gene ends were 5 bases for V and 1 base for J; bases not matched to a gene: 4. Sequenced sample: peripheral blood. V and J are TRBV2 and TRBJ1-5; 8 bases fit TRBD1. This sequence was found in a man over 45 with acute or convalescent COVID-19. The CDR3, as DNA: TGTGCCAGCAGTACCCGACAGGGGAGCAATCAGCCCCAGCATTTT. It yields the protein CASSTRQGSNQPQHF.